This TCR beta chain was sequenced for a study of identifying expanded T cells in peripheral blood (dated by TCRdb to between 2018 and 2021). For the wider study: Technical replicates were generated by sequencing separate aliquots of the same genomic DNA pool, and four replicates were compared pairwise. The full study reports these points: Across all healthy donors, variance in clone template counts between roughly two-week samples was found to increase significantly with total template count. Both the number of clones called differentially abundant and the false-positive rate were significantly reduced by the beta-binomial model across all healthy-donor time intervals. It was expected by the authors that biological variance in healthy repertoires might increase further over much longer intervals, such as months to years. The binomial model flagged approximately 1.2 differentially abundant clones between technical replicates but approximately 15 over around 2 weeks and 19 over around 4 weeks.

The immunoSEQ Assay, which uses bias-controlled multiplex PCR amplification of genomic DNA, was used to profile TCRbeta CDR3 regions. The authors processed their data as follows. The absolute abundance of each unique TCRbeta CDR3 region was quantified after sequences were collapsed and filtered. Two models were used to test differential abundance: a binomial model (Fisher-equivalent) and a beta-binomial model that adds time-dependent variance fitted from healthy donors. Clones with fewer than 5 combined templates were removed, and a clone was called differentially abundant if the clone's Benjamini-Hochberg FDR was below 0.01. In the beta-binomial model, variance was expressed as a function of the total template count across the two samples, in the form v = (b*log(k)+a)^2. The source is immuneACCESS, and TCRdb retained only in-frame sequences with V and J called. Part of the clones is not carried over; for the studies checked, unresolved V genes explain less than half of this, and the remainder is unexplained. V and J calls plus clone size are reproduced from that table; the DNA served to infer D and trimming. Here the sample has about 100,000 clones; about nine tenths occur a single time. 3% to 5% of the sample lies in the top ten.

No immune events such as infections were documented for the healthy donors during the collection period. To calibrate time-dependent variance in a beta-binomial model of T-cell clone differential abundance, blood repertoires from healthy donors were used as a training cohort. The training cohort was composed of approximately 10 healthy donors, 3 female and 7 male. The donors were between roughly 25 and 70 years old, with an average age of about 45 years. Obtained from a commercial supplier, whole blood was collected from each healthy donor at three time points set around 14 days apart. Genomic DNA was extracted from unsorted whole blood for immunosequencing. In the case of this clone: It lacks a known antigen. No base qualities exist here, and no much larger clone lies one base off it.

The CDR3 sequence holds 14 residues, the cysteine and phenylalanine included. Only the CDR3 DNA stays, 42 bases, in frame from base 1. The germline V gene gives CDR1 as LGHNA and CDR2 as YNFKEQ. V and J are truncated by 3 bases and 3 bases respectively, leaving an intervening sequence of 9 bases. Sequencing input: blood. The receptor was isolated from a person aged 18-70 years in good health. Rearrangement joined TRBV4-2 to TRBJ2-1, with a tentative D gene TRBD1 over 6 matching bases. For the CDR3, the sequence is CASSHPGHYNEQFF. Here is the DNA: TGTGCCAGCAGCCATCCGGGACACTACAATGAGCAGTTCTTC.